The sequence of this TCR beta chain was determined in a study of blood T cell repertoires in COVID-19. Study context: The samples span acute and convalescent COVID-19 from the United States, Italy and Spain. T cells, B-cell-depleted T cells, or PBMCs supplied cDNA or gDNA.

Authors' methods: Reference gene primer amplification yielded estimated nucleated cell counts. Sequenced by immunoSEQ multiplex PCR; TCRdb stores in-frame clones only, minus some. Clonal size and the V and J genes are those of that table, whereas D and trimming came from the DNA. The table has about 59,000 clones, around 67% seen once. Trimming took 8 bases from V and 3 from J, leaving 13 bases between them. This CDR3 contains 13 residues. CDR1 and CDR2 from the germline V gene are MNHEY and SVGAGI. The sample taken for sequencing was peripheral blood. The chain is built from TRBV6-5 and TRBJ1-1; the D is unclear. The origin of this receptor is a woman aged 70-85 years with acute or convalescent COVID-19. CDR3 region: CASARLLDTEAFF. The CDR3 DNA reads TGTGCCAGCGCGCGCCTACTAGACACTGAAGCTTTCTTT.